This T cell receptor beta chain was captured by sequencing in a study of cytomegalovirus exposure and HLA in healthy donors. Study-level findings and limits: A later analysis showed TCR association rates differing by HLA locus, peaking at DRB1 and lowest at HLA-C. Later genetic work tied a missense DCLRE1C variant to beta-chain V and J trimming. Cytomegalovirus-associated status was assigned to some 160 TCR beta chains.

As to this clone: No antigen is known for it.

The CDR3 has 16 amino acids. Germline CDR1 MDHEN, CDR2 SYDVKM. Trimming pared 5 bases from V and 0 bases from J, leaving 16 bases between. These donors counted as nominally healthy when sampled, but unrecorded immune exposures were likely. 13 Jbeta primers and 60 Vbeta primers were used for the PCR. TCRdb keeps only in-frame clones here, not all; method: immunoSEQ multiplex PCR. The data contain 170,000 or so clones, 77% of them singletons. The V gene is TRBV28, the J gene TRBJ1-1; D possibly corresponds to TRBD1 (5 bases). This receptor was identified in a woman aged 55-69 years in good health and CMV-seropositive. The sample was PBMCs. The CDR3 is CASSKTNRILNTEAFF. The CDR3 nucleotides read TGTGCCAGCAGTAAGACCAACAGGATATTGAACACTGAAGCTTTCTTT. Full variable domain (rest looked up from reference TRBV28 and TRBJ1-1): DVKVTQSSRYLVKRTGEKVFLECVQDMDHENMFWYRQDPGLGLRLIYFSYDVKMKEKGDIPEGYSVSREKKERFSLILESASTNQTSMYLCASSKTNRILNTEAFFGQGTRLTVV.